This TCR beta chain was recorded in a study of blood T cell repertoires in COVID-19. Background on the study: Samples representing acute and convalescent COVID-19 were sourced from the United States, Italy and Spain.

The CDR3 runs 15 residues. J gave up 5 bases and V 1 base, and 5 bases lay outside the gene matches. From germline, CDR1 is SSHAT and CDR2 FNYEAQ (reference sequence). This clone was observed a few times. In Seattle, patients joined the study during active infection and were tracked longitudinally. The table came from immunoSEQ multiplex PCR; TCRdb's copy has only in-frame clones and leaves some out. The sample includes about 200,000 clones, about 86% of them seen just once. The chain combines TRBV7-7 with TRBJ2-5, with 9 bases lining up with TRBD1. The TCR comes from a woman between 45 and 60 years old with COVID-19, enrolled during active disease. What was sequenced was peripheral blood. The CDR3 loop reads CASSLEGQGYETQYF. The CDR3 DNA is TGTGCCAGCAGCTTAGAAGGACAGGGGTATGAGACCCAGTACTTC.